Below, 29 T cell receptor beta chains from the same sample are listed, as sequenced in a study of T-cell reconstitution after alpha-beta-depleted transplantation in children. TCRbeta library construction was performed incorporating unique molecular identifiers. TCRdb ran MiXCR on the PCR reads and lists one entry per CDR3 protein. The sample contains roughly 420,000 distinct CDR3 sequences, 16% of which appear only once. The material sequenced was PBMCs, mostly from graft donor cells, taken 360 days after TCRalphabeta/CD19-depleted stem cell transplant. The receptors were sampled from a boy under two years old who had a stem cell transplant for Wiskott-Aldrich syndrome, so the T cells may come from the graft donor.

The CDR3 DNA follows: TGCGCCAGCAGCTTGGAGGGGGGAGCGAACACCGGGGAGCTGTTTTTT. It specifies CASSLEGGANTGELFF. The chain is built from TRBV5-1 and TRBJ2-2, with D perhaps assigned TRBD1 or TRBD2 (6 bases each). This CDR3 spans 16 amino acids. CDR1 is SGHRS, CDR2 YFSETQ, per germline. V gave up 0 bases and J gave up 0 bases, with 9 bases separating them. The complete variable domain, with remaining parts taken from reference TRBV5-1 and TRBJ2-2, reads KAGVTQTPRYLIKTRGQQVTLSCSPISGHRSVSWYQQTPGQGLQFLFEYFSETQRNKGNFPGRFSGRQFSNSRSEMNVSTLELGDSALYLCASSLEGGANTGELFFGEGSRLTVL.

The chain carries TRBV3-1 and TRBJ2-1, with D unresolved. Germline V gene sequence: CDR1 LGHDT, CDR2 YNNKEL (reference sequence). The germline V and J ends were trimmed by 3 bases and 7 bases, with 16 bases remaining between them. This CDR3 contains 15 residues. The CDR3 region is CASSHGSMGGNEQFF. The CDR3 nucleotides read TGTGCCAGCAGCCATGGGTCTATGGGCGGAAATGAGCAGTTCTTC.

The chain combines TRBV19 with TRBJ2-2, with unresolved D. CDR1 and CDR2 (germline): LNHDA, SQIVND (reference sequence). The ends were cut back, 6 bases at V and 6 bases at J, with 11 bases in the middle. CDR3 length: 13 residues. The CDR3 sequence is CASSSGIPGELFF. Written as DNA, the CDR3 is TGTGCCAGTAGCTCGGGTATCCCCGGGGAGCTGTTTTTT.

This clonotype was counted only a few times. Here the CDR3 reads CASSRGSRTDTQYF. The DNA of the CDR3 is TGCGCCAGCAGCCGCGGGTCCCGCACAGATACGCAGTATTTT. The rearrangement links TRBV5-1 to TRBJ2-3; possibly TRBD2 for D (5 bases). Germline CDR1 SGHRS, CDR2 YFSETQ. Trimming cost V 4 bases and J 1 base, with 10 bases left between them. CDR3 length equals 14 residues.

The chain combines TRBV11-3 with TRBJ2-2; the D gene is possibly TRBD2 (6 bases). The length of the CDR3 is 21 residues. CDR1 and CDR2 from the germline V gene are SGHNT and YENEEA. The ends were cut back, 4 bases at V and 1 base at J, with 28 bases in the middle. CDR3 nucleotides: TGTGCCAGCAGCTCCGGGTTGGGGGTTAGGTCTAGCGACAGGAACACCGGGGAGCTGTTTTTT. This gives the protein CASSSGLGVRSSDRNTGELFF.

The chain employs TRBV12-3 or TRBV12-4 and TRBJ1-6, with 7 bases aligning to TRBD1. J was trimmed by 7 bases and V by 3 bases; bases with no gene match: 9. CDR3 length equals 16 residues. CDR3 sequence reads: CASSLLGGAGNSPLHF. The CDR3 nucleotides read TGTGCCAGCAGTTTGCTAGGGGGCGCAGGGAATTCACCCCTCCACTTT.

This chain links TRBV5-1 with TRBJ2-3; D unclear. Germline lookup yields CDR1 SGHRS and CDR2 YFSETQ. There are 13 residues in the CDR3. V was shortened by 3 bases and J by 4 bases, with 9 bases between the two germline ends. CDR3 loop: CASSYAGPDTQYF. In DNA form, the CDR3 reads TGCGCCAGCAGCTATGCCGGGCCAGATACGCAGTATTTT.

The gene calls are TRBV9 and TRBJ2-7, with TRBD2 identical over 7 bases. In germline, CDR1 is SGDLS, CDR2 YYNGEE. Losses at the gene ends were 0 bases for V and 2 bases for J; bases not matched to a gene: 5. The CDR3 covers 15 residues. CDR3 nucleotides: TGTGCCAGCAGCGTAGGAGACGGGAGGACCTACGAGCAGTACTTC. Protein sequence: CASSVGDGRTYEQYF. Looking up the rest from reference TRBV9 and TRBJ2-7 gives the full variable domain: DSGVTQTPKHLITATGQRVTLRCSPRSGDLSVYWYQQSLDQGLQFLIQYYNGEERAKGNILERFSAQQFPDLHSELNLSSLELGDSALYFCASSVGDGRTYEQYFGPGTRLTVT.

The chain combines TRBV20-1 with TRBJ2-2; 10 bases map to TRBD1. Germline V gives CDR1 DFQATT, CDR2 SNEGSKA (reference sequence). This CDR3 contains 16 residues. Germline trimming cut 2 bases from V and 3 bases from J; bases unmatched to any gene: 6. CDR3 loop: CSARPPGQGYTGELFF. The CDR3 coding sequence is TGCAGTGCTAGACCCCCGGGACAGGGGTACACCGGGGAGCTGTTTTTT.

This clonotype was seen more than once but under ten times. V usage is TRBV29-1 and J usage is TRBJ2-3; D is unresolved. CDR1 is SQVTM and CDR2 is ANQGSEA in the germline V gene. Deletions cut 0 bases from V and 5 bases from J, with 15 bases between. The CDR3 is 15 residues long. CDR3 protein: CSVEDQWVSGDTQYF. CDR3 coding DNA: TGCAGCGTTGAAGATCAATGGGTGTCTGGAGATACGCAGTATTTT.

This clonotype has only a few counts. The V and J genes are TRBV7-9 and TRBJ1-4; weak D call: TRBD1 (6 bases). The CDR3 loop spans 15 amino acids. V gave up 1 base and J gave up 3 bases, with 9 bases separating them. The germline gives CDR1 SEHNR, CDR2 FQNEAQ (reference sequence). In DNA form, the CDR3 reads TGTGCCAGCAGCTTAGGAAGGACAGCTAATGAAAAACTGTTTTTT. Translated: CASSLGRTANEKLFF.

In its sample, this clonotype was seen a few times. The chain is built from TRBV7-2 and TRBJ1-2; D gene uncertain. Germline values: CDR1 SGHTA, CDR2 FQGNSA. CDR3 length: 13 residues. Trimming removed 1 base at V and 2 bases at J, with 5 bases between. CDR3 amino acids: CASSLDWNYGYTF. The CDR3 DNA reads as TGTGCCAGCAGCTTAGACTGGAACTATGGCTACACCTTC.

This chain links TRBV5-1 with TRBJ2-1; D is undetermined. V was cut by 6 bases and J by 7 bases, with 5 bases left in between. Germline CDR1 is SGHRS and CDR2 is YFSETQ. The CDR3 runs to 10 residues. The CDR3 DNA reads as TGCGCCAGCACTGGGAATGAGCAGTTCTTC. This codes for CASTGNEQFF.

CDR3: CASSQDRGWNTGELFF. As DNA, the CDR3 is TGCGCCAGCAGCCAAGACCGGGGCTGGAACACCGGGGAGCTGTTTTTT. The gene calls are TRBV4-1 and TRBJ2-2; tentatively, D is TRBD1 or TRBD2 (5 bases each). This CDR3 has 16 amino acids. From germline, CDR1 is MGHRA and CDR2 YSYEKL. Trimming removed 0 bases at V and 1 base at J, with 9 bases between.

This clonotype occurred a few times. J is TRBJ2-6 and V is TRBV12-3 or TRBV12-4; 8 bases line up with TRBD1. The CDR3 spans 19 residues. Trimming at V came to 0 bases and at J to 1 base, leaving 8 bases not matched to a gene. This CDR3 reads CASSLARTGILSGANVLTF. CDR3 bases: TGTGCCAGCAGTTTAGCGAGGACAGGGATCCTGTCTGGGGCCAACGTCCTGACTTTC.

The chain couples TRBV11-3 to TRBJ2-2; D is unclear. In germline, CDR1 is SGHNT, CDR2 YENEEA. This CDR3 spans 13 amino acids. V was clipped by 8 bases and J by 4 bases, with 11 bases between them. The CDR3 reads CASGVSATGELFF. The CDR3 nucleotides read TGTGCCAGCGGCGTCTCAGCCACCGGGGAGCTGTTTTTT.

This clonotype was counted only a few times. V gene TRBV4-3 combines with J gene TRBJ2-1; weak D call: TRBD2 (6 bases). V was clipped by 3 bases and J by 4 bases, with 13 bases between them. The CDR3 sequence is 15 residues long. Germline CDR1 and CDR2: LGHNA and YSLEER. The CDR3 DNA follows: TGCGCCAGCAGCCATAACTTGGGACTTTACAATGAGCAGTTCTTC. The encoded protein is CASSHNLGLYNEQFF.

As DNA, the CDR3 is TGTGCCAGCAGAGGAGGACTAGCAAGCACCGGGGAGCTGTTTTTT. Its protein is CASRGGLASTGELFF. This chain joins TRBV2 and TRBJ2-2; 8 positions agree with TRBD2. CDR3 length: 15 residues. From germline, CDR1 is SNHLY and CDR2 FYNNEI. After removal of 6 bases from V and 4 bases from J, the junction contained 7 bases not matched to a gene.

In DNA form, the CDR3 reads TGTGCCACCAGTGATGACCGGGACGGAGCACACTACGAGCAGTACTTC. Protein product: CATSDDRDGAHYEQYF. This sequence joins TRBV24-1 and TRBJ2-7, with D perhaps given as TRBD1 or TRBD2 (5 bases each). Germline lookup yields CDR1 KGHDR and CDR2 SFDVKD. Trimming removed 3 bases at V and 3 bases at J, with 17 bases between. This CDR3 spans 16 amino acids.

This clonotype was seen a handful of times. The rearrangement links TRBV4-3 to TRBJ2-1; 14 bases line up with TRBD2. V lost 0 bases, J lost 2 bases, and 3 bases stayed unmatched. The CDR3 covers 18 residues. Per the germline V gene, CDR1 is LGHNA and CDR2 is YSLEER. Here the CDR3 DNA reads TGCGCCAGCAGCCAAGAGGGACTAGCGGGAGACCCCTACAATGAGCAGTTCTTC. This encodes CASSQEGLAGDPYNEQFF.

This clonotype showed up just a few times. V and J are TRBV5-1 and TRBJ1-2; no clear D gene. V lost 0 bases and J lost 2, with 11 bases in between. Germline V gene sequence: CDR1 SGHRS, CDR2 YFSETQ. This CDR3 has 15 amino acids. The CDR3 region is CASSLVGGQNYGYTF. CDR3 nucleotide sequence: TGCGCCAGCAGCTTGGTAGGCGGTCAGAACTATGGCTACACCTTC.

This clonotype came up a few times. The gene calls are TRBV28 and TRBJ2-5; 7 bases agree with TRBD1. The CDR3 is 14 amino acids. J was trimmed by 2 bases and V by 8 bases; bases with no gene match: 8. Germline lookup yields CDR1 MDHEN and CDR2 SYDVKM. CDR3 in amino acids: CASLGQRFQETQYF. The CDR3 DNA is TGTGCCAGCCTGGGACAGAGATTTCAAGAGACCCAGTACTTC.

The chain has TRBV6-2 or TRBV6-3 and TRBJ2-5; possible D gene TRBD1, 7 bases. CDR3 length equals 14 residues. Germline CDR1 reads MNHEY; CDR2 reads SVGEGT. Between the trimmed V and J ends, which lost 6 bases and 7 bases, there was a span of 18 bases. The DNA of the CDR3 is TGTGCCAGCAGCCAGGGACAGCCCGGGGGGACCCAGTACTTC. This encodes CASSQGQPGGTQYF.

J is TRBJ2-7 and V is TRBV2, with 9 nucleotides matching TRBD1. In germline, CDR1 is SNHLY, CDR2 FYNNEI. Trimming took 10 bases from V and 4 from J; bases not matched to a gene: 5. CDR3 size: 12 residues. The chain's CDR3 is CATGQGRYEQYF. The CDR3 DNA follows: TGTGCCACCGGACAGGGGAGGTACGAGCAGTACTTC.

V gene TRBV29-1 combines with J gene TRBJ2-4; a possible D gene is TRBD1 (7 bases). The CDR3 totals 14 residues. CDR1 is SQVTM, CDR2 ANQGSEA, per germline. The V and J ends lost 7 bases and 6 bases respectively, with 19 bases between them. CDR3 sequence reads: CSAHAPGGRNIQYF. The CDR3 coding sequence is TGCAGCGCCCACGCCCCAGGGGGGAGAAACATTCAGTACTTC.

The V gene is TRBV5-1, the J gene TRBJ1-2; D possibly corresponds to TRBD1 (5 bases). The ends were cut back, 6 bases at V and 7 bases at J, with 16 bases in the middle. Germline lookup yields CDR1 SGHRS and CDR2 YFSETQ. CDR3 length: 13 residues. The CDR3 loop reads CASTPGPEGGYTF. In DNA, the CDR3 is TGCGCCAGCACCCCGGGACCCGAGGGTGGCTACACCTTC.

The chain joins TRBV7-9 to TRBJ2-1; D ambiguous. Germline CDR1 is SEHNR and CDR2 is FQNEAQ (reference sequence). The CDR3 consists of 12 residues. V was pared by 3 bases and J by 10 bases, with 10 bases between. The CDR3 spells CASSLGIGEQFF. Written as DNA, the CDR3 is TGTGCCAGCAGCTTGGGGATAGGGGAGCAGTTCTTC.

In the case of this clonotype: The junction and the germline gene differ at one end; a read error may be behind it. CDR3 amino acids: CATSRDKSIHNEEFF. CDR3 nucleotides: TGTGCCACCAGCAGAGATAAGTCTATCCACAATGAGGAGTTCTTC. The chain uses TRBV15 and TRBJ2-1, with unresolved D. The CDR3 covers 15 residues. CDR1 LNHNV and CDR2 YYDKDF come from the germline V gene (reference sequence).

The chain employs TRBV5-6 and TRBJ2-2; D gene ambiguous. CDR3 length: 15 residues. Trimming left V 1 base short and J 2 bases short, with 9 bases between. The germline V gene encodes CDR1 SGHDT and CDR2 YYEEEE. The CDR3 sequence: CASSLYSTNTGELFF. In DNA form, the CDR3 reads TGTGCCAGCAGCTTGTACTCGACCAACACCGGGGAGCTGTTTTTT.